The 17 T cell receptor beta chains below all came from one sample that was sequenced in a study of control samples from healthy donors and cancer patients (dated by TCRdb to 2018 to 2020). The library was made by the immunoSEQ multiplex PCR assay. The immuneACCESS repertoire file appears here via TCRdb, limited to in-frame rearrangements. These files lack a portion of the clones; in checked studies, under half of the deficit traces to unresolved V genes, and the cause of the others is not known. In this sample the table shows 150,000 to 200,000 clones, approximately 94% of which occur a single time. Around 9.3% of the sample lies in the top ten. Sequencing input: blood. The receptor source for this set is a middle-aged woman in good health.

The J gene is TRBJ1-5, the V gene TRBV6-2 or TRBV6-3; 7 bases align to TRBD1. J was trimmed by 0 bases and V by 5 bases; bases with no gene match: 10. This CDR3 is built from 17 residues. Germline CDR1 reads MNHEY; CDR2 reads SVGEGT. Here the CDR3 reads CASSQPFGQDSNQPQHF. CDR3 bases: TGTGCCAGCAGTCAACCCTTTGGACAGGATAGCAATCAGCCCCAGCATTTT.

This chain uses TRBV7-2 with TRBJ1-2; D is ambiguous. The CDR3 contains 14 residues. Trimming pared 3 bases from V and 7 bases from J, leaving 15 bases between. Germline V CDR1 and CDR2: SGHTA, FQGNSA. CDR3 DNA: TGTGCCAGCAGCTTTACTTCTGGGCTTAGTGGCTACACCTTC. Translating gives CASSFTSGLSGYTF. Full variable domain (missing parts from reference TRBV7-2 and TRBJ1-2): GAGVSQSPSNKVTEKGKDVELRCDPISGHTALYWYRQSLGQGLEFLIYFQGNSAPDKSGLPSDRFSAERTGGSVSTLTIQRTQQEDSAVYLCASSFTSGLSGYTFGSGTRLTVV.

This chain links TRBV10-1 with TRBJ1-5, with D possibly being TRBD1 (6 bases). The germline V gene encodes CDR1 WNHNN and CDR2 SYGVQD (reference sequence). V was cut by 1 base and J by 15 bases, with 22 bases left in between. The CDR3 is 15 amino acids. The CDR3 sequence: CASSECQGLMSVSHF. CDR3 coding DNA: TGCGCCAGCAGTGAGTGCCAGGGGTTAATGTCGGTTTCGCATTTT.

This clone has more than one count but fewer than ten. The genes are TRBV14 and TRBJ1-6; 7 positions agree with TRBD1. The CDR3 is made up of 15 amino acids. Trimming removed 4 bases from V and 2 bases from J; junction bases left unmatched: 2. CDR1 and CDR2 from the germline V gene are SGHDN and FVKESK. The DNA of the CDR3 is TGTGCCAGCAGCCCCGGGACAGCCTATAATTCACCCCTCCACTTT. This gives the protein CASSPGTAYNSPLHF.

V and J are TRBV7-9 and TRBJ2-5; D not resolved. This CDR3 is 10 amino acids long. V was clipped by 3 bases and J by 7 bases, with 3 bases between them. The germline V gene has CDR1 SEHNR and CDR2 FQNEAQ (reference sequence). For the CDR3, the DNA is TGTGCCAGCAGCTTGGGGACCCAGTACTTC. Translated: CASSLGTQYF.

J is TRBJ1-2 and V is TRBV25-1, with D hard to call. Germline assignment: CDR1 MGHDK and CDR2 SYGVNS. The CDR3 runs to 18 residues. Between the trimmed V and J ends, which lost 3 bases and 4 bases, there was a span of 24 bases. Here the CDR3 reads CASSDTPGRVEAGYGYTF. The CDR3 nucleotides are TGTGCCAGCAGTGATACCCCCGGGCGGGTCGAAGCGGGCTATGGCTACACCTTC.

This chain connects TRBV7-2 to TRBJ2-1, with D perhaps TRBD1 (6 bases). Germline CDR1 is SGHTA and CDR2 is FQGNSA. V was cut by 1 base and J by 6 bases, with 10 bases left in between. This CDR3 spans 14 amino acids. CDR3 region: CASSLVGTSNEQFF. The CDR3 nucleotides are TGTGCCAGCAGCTTAGTCGGGACAAGCAATGAGCAGTTCTTC.

The chain joins TRBV9 to TRBJ1-1; 9 nucleotides line up with TRBD1. The CDR3 contains 16 residues. The junction had 7 bases not matched to a gene; V was cut back by 0 bases and J by 4 bases. In germline, CDR1 is SGDLS, CDR2 YYNGEE. The CDR3 nucleotides read TGTGCCAGCAGCGTAGACGGGACAGGGTATTTCACTGAAGCTTTCTTT. Translated: CASSVDGTGYFTEAFF.

The chain recombines TRBV15 with TRBJ1-3, with D perhaps TRBD1 (6 bases). Deletions cut 1 base from V and 2 bases from J, with 12 bases between. The CDR3 has 16 residues. Germline CDR1 reads LNHNV; CDR2 reads YYDKDF (reference sequence). The CDR3 spells CATSRGEGGTGNTIYF. The CDR3 DNA reads TGTGCCACCAGCAGAGGTGAGGGGGGGACTGGAAACACCATATATTTT.

V usage is TRBV29-1 and J usage is TRBJ2-1; maybe TRBD2 (6 bases). Germline V CDR1 and CDR2: SQVTM, ANQGSEA. Trimming removed 6 bases at V and 5 bases at J, with 17 bases between. This CDR3 has 14 residues. The CDR3 region is CSVLLGGVNNEQFF. DNA of the CDR3: TGCAGCGTCTTGCTGGGGGGAGTGAACAATGAGCAGTTCTTC.

The chain recombines TRBV19 with TRBJ2-7, with a possible D match to TRBD1 (7 bases). The CDR3 has 20 residues. Trimming removed 5 bases from V and 2 bases from J, with 31 bases in between. CDR1 and CDR2 from the germline V gene are LNHDA and SQIVND (reference sequence). CDR3 DNA: TGTGCCAGTAGTGCCGTCCGGGACAGAGACGGGAGAGGGGTTCCCTACGAGCAGTACTTC. Amino acid sequence: CASSAVRDRDGRGVPYEQYF. The full variable domain, its missing parts supplied by reference TRBV19 and TRBJ2-7, is DGGITQSPKYLFRKEGQNVTLSCEQNLNHDAMYWYRQDPGQGLRLIYYSQIVNDFQKGDIAEGYSVSREKKESFPLTVTSAQKNPTAFYLCASSAVRDRDGRGVPYEQYFGPGTRLTVT.

J is TRBJ2-7 and V is TRBV12-3 or TRBV12-4; D not resolved. The V end was cut by 8 bases, the J end by 7 bases, with 9 bases between. This CDR3 spans 10 amino acids. The CDR3 DNA reads as TGTGCCAGCGGCCTCAGGGAGCAGTACTTC. It translates to CASGLREQYF.

A word on this clone: At the DNA level, this CDR3 is encoded by other sequences in the same sample as well. The rearrangement uses TRBV3-1 (or the pseudogene TRBV3-2) and TRBJ1-5; weak D call: TRBD1 (6 bases). V lost 0 bases to trimming and J lost 11 bases, with 8 bases between them. Germline V gene sequence: CDR1 LGHDT, CDR2 YNNKEL (reference sequence). The CDR3 extends over 12 amino acids. CDR3 sequence (DNA): TGTGCCAGCAGCCAAGACGAGGGGGCCCAGCATTTT. This sequence encodes CASSQDEGAQHF.

The V call is TRBV15, the J call TRBJ1-6; D gene ambiguous. Germline lookup yields CDR1 LNHNV and CDR2 YYDKDF (reference sequence). V lost 0 bases and J lost 7, with 13 bases in between. The CDR3 is made up of 16 amino acids. The CDR3, as DNA: TGTGCCACCAGCAGAGATAGAAGCACGGCGAATTCACCCCTCCACTTT. Protein: CATSRDRSTANSPLHF.

The chain carries TRBV5-4 and TRBJ2-3; perhaps D is TRBD1 or TRBD2 (6 bases each). The germline V and J ends were trimmed by 1 base and 4 bases, with 13 bases remaining between them. The germline V gene encodes CDR1 SGHNT and CDR2 YYREEE (reference sequence). The CDR3 runs 15 residues. The CDR3 DNA follows: TGTGCCAGCAGCTTGCCGACAGGCGGGGCAGATACGCAGTATTTT. This gives the protein CASSLPTGGADTQYF.

The chain combines TRBV4-3 with TRBJ1-6; D not resolved. Germline V lookup: CDR1 LGHNA, CDR2 YSLEER. The ends were cut back, 0 bases at V and 7 bases at J, with 7 bases in the middle. The CDR3 sequence is 14 residues long. In DNA, the CDR3 is TGCGCCAGCAGCCAAGAGACTCCGAATTCACCCCTCCACTTT. It encodes CASSQETPNSPLHF.

The chain links TRBV6-5 to TRBJ1-3, with a weak D call TRBD1 (5 bases). V lost 7 bases, J lost 1 base, and 8 bases lay in between. Per the germline V gene, CDR1 is MNHEY and CDR2 is SVGAGI. The CDR3 extends over 13 amino acids. The CDR3 DNA reads as TGTGCCAGCATCAGGGCGTCTGGAAACACCATATATTTT. This sequence encodes CASIRASGNTIYF.